The text below deals with one T cell receptor beta chain. The antigen remains undetermined. The sample comes from a study of T-cell memory formation after mild COVID-19. For the study at large: In these data, TCR clusters were largely donor specific. Broader study findings: Some clones that responded turned up in pre-infection memory, which suggests that cross-reactive memory joined in.

Using constant-segment primers, 5'RACE produced TCR alpha and TCR beta cDNA libraries carrying sample barcodes and UMIs. TCRdb processed the 5' RACE reads anew with MiXCR; each CDR3 protein has one entry. The table lists 400,000 or so distinct CDR3 sequences, around 18% of them singletons. Per the germline V gene, CDR1 is KGHSH and CDR2 is LQKENI. The ends lost 3 bases at V and 1 base at J; junction bases unmatched: 4. The CDR3 is 16 residues long. The receptor was derived from an adult woman who had mild COVID-19 (a few samples of this study predate the infection). Cell type and time point are not known. Source material: PBMCs or a T cell subset sorted from them (not recorded which). The chain recombines TRBV18 with TRBJ2-3; TRBD1 aligns across 10 bases. CDR3 loop: CASSPWTGGRTDTQYF. The CDR3 nucleotides read TGTGCCAGCTCACCCTGGACAGGGGGTCGCACAGATACGCAGTATTTT.